A single sample is the source of the 8 T cell receptor beta chains below, sequenced in a study of Ad26.COV2.S vaccination and SARS-CoV-2 variants. Specified treatment: roughly 20 received Ad26.COV2.S at low or high dose, single or two shots; five or six received placebo; per-sample allocation not given. Repertoires come from day 63 after the first vaccine or placebo injection. Here immunoSEQ multiplex PCR was the method, and the copy in TCRdb shows in-frame clones only, minus some. The sample includes almost 400,000 clones, 89% of them seen just once. The material sequenced was peripheral blood, taken in a trial of Ad26.COV2.S vaccine versus placebo. Receptors were obtained from a person aged 18-60 years who received the Ad26.COV2.S COVID-19 vaccine or a placebo.

The chain is built from TRBV19 and TRBJ2-3; 9 nucleotides agree with TRBD1. CDR1 is LNHDA, CDR2 SQIVND, per germline (reference sequence). With V trimmed by 3 bases and J by 1 base, 8 bases remained unmatched. The CDR3 is made up of 17 amino acids. This chain's CDR3 is CASSIHRTGVRTDTQYF. The CDR3 DNA reads TGTGCCAGTAGTATCCACCGGACAGGGGTCCGCACAGATACGCAGTATTTT.

The chain joins TRBV19 to TRBJ1-6; a possible D gene is TRBD1 (5 bases). With 6 bases removed from V and 6 bases from J, the gap between germline ends came to 18 bases. Germline V lookup: CDR1 LNHDA, CDR2 SQIVND (reference sequence). The CDR3 sequence is 16 residues long. CDR3 bases: TGTGCCAGTAGGCCTCCCTGGGGGGGGAGTAATTCACCCCTCCACTTT. The encoded protein is CASRPPWGGSNSPLHF.

This clone was detected once. The chain couples TRBV6-1 to TRBJ1-4, with no clear D. Trimming pared 2 bases from V and 4 bases from J, leaving 8 bases between. The germline CDR1 and CDR2 sequences are MNHNS and SASEGT. This CDR3 has 14 residues. The CDR3 nucleotides are TGTGCCAGCAGTGAAACAGCCTATAATGAAAAACTGTTTTTT. Translated, it gives CASSETAYNEKLFF.

This rearrangement joins TRBV6-5 to TRBJ1-2; possibly TRBD1 for D (5 bases). V dropped 6 bases and J dropped 0 bases, with 14 bases sitting between them. Germline-derived CDR1 and CDR2 are MNHEY and SVGAGI. The CDR3 consists of 15 residues. Here the CDR3 DNA reads TGTGCCAGCAGCGTCCTTGGGACGACTAACTATGGCTACACCTTC. It codes for CASSVLGTTNYGYTF.

The V gene is TRBV7-3, the J gene TRBJ1-1; 7 nucleotides align to TRBD1. The V gene end was trimmed by 5 bases and the J gene end by 5 bases; junction bases not matched to a gene: 8. The germline V gene has CDR1 SGHTA and CDR2 FQGTGA. The CDR3 has 14 residues. As DNA, the CDR3 is TGTGCCAGCAGCCCAGGGGGTGGAAGGACTGAAGCTTTCTTT. It yields the protein CASSPGGGRTEAFF.

The chain combines TRBV20-1 with TRBJ2-2; the D gene is possibly TRBD2 (6 bases). V lost 3 bases, J lost 5 bases, and 16 bases lay in between. This CDR3 is 15 amino acids long. Per germline, CDR1 DFQATT and CDR2 SNEGSKA (reference sequence). CDR3 amino acids: CSASPLREETGELFF. The CDR3 nucleotides are TGCAGTGCTAGTCCCCTGCGGGAAGAGACCGGGGAGCTGTTTTTT.

The V gene is TRBV2, the J gene TRBJ2-7, with 15 positions matching TRBD2. The V gene end was trimmed by 2 bases and the J gene end by 6 bases; junction bases not matched to a gene: 2. The germline V gene encodes CDR1 SNHLY and CDR2 FYNNEI. This CDR3 has 15 residues. The CDR3 here is CASSERGLAGGEQYF. Here the CDR3 DNA reads TGTGCCAGCAGTGAAAGGGGACTAGCGGGAGGCGAGCAGTACTTC.

The sample holds one count of this clone. This rearrangement joins TRBV24-1 to TRBJ2-1; D unclear. The CDR3 contains 16 residues. Trimming took 3 bases from V and 3 from J, leaving 14 bases between them. Germline loops: CDR1 KGHDR, CDR2 SFDVKD. The CDR3 spells CATSDDGQDLYNEQFF. In DNA, the CDR3 is TGTGCCACCAGTGATGATGGTCAGGATCTCTACAATGAGCAGTTCTTC.